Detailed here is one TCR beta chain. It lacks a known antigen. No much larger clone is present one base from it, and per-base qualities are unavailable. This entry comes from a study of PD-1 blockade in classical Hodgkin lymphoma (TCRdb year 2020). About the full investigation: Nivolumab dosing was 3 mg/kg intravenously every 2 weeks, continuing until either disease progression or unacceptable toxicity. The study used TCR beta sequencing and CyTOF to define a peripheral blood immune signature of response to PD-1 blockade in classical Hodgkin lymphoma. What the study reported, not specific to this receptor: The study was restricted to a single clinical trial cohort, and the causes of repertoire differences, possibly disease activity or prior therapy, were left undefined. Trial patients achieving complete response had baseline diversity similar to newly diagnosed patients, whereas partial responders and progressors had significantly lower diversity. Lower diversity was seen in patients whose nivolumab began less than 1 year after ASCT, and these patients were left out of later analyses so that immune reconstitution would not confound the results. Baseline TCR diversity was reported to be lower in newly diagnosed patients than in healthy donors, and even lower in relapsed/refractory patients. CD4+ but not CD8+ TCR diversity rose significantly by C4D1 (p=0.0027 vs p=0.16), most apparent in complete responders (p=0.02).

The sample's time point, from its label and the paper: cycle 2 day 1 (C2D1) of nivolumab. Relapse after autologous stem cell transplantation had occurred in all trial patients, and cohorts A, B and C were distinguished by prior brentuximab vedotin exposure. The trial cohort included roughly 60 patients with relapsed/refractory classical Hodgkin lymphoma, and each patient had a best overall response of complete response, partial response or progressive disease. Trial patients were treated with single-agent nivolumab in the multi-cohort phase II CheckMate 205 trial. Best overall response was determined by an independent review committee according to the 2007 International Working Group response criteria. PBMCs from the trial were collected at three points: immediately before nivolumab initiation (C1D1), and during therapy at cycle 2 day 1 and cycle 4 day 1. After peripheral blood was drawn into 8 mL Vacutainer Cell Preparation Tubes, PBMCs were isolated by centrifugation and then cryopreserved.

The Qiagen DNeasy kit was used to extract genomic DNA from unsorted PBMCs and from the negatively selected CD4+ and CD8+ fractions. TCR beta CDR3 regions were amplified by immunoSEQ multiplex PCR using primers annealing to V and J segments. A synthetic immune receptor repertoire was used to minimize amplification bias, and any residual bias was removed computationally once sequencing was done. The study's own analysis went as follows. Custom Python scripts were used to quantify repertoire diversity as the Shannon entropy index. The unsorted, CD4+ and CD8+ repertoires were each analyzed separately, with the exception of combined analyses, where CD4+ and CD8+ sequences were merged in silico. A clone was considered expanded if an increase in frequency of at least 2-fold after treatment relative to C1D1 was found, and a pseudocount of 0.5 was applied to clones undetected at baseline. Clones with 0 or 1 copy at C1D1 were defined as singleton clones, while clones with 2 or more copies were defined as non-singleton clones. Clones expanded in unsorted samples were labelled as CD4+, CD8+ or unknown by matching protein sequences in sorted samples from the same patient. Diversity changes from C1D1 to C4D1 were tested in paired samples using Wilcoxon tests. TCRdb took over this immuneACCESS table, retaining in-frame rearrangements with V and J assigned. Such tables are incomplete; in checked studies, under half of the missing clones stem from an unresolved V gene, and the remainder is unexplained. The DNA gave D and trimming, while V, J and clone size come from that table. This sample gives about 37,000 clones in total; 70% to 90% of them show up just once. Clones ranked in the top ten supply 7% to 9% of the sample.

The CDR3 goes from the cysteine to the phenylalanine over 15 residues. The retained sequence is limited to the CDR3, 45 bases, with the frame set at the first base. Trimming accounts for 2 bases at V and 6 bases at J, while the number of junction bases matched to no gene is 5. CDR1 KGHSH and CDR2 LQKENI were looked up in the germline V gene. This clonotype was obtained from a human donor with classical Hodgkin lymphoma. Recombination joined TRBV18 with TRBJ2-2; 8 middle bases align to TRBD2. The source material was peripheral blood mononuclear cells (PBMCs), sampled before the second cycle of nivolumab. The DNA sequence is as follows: TGTGCCAGCTCACCAAAAAGCGGGAGCGCCGGGGAGCTGTTTTTT. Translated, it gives CASSPKSGSAGELFF.